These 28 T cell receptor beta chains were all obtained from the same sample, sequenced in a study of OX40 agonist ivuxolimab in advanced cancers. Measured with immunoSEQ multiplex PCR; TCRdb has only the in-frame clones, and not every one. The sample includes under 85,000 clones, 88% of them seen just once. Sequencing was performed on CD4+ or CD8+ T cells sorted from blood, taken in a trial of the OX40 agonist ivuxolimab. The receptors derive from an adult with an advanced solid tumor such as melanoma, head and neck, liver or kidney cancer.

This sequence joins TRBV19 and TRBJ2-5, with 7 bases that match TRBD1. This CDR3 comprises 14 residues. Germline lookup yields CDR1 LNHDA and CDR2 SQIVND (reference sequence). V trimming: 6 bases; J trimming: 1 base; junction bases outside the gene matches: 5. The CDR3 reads CASRRTGAQETQYF. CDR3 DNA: TGTGCCAGTAGAAGGACAGGAGCCCAAGAGACCCAGTACTTC.

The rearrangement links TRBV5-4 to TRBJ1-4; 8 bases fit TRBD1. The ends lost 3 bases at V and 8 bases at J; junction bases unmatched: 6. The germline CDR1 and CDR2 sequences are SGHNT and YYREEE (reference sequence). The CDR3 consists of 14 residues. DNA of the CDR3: TGTGCCAGCAGCTCCAACAGGGGGGTGGAAAAACTGTTTTTT. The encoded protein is CASSSNRGVEKLFF.

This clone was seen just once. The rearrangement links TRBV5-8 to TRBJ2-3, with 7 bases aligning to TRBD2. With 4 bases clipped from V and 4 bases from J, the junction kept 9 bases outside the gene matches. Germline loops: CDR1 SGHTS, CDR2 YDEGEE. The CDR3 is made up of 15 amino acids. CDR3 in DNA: TGTGCCAGCAGCGCGACTAGCCGGATCGCAGATACGCAGTATTTT. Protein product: CASSATSRIADTQYF.

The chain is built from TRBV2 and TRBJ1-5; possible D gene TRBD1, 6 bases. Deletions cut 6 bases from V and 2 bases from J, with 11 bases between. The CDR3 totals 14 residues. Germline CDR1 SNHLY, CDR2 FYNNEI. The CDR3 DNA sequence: TGTGCCAGCAGGAGGACAGTTGGCAATCAGCCCCAGCATTTT. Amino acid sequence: CASRRTVGNQPQHF.

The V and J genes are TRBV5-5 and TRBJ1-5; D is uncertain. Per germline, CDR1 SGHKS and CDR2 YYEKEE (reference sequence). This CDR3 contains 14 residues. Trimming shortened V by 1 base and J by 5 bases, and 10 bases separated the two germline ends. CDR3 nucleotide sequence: TGTGCCAGCAGCTTGAAAGCCAACGATCAGCCCCAGCATTTT. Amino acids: CASSLKANDQPQHF.

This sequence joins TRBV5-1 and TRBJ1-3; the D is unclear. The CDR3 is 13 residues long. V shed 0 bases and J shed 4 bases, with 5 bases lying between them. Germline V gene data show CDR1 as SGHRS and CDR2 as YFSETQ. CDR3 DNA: TGCGCCAGCAGCTTGGGAGACGGAAACACCATATATTTT. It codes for CASSLGDGNTIYF.

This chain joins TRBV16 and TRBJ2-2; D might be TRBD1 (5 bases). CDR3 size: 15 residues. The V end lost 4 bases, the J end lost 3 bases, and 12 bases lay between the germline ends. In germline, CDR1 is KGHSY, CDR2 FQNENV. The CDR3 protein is CASSLFPRDTGELFF. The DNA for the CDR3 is TGTGCCAGCAGCCTTTTCCCCAGGGACACCGGGGAGCTGTTTTTT.

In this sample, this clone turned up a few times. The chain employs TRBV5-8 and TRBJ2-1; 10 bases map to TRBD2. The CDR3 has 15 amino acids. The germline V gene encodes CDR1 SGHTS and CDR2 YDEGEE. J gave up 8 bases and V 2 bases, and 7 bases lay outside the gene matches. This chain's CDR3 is CASSLAGGKRDEQFF. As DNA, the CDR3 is TGTGCCAGCAGCTTAGCGGGGGGGAAAAGAGATGAGCAGTTCTTC.

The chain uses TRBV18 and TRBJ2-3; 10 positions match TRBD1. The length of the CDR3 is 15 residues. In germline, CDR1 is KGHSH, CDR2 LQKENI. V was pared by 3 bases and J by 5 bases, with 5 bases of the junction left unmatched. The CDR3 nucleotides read TGTGCCAGCTCACCGGGACAGGGGCTACTAGATACGCAGTATTTT. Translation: CASSPGQGLLDTQYF. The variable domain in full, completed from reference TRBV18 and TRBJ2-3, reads NAGVMQNPRHLVRRRGQEARLRCSPMKGHSHVYWYRQLPEEGLKFMVYLQKENIIDESGMPKERFSAEFPKEGPSILRIQQVVRGDSAAYFCASSPGQGLLDTQYFGPGTRLTVL.

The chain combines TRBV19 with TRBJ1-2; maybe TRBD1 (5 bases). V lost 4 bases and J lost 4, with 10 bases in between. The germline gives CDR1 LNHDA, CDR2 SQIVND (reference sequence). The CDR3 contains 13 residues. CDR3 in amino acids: CASSRGGSYGYTF. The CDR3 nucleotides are TGTGCCAGTAGTAGGGGGGGGAGCTATGGCTACACCTTC.

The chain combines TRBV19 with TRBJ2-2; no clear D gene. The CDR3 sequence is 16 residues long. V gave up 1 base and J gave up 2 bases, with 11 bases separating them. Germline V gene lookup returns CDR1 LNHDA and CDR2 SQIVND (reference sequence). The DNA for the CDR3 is TGTGCCAGTAGTATAGCGGGTCCAGTAAACACCGGGGAGCTGTTTTTT. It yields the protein CASSIAGPVNTGELFF.

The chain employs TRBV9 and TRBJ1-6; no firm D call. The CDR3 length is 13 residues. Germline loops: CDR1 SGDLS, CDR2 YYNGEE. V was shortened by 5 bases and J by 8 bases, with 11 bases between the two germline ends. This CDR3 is CASSLTHHSPLHF. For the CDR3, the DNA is TGTGCCAGCAGTCTCACACACCATTCACCCCTCCACTTT.

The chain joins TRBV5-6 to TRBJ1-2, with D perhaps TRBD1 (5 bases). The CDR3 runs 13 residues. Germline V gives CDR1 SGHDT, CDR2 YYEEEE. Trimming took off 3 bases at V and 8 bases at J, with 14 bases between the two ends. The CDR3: CASSSRSGRGYTF. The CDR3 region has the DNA TGTGCCAGCAGCTCGAGGTCGGGGCGCGGCTACACCTTC.

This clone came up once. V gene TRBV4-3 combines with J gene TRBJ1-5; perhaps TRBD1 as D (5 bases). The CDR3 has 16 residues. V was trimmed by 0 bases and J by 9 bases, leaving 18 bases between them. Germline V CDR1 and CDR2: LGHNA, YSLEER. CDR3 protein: CASSQDIFGQGAPQHF. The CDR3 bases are TGCGCCAGCAGCCAAGATATATTTGGACAAGGTGCGCCCCAGCATTTT.

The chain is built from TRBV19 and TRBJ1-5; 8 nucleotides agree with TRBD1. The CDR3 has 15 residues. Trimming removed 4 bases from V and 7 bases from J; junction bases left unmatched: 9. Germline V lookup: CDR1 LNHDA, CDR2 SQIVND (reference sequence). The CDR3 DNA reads TGTGCCAGTAGTAGAACGGGACAGGTCGAGCAGCCCCAGCATTTT. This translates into CASSRTGQVEQPQHF.

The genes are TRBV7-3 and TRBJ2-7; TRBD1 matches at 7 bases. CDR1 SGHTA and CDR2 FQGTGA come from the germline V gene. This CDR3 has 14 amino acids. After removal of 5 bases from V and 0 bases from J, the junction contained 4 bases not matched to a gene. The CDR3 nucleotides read TGTGCCAGCAGCGAACAGGGGTCCTCCTACGAGCAGTACTTC. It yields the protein CASSEQGSSYEQYF.

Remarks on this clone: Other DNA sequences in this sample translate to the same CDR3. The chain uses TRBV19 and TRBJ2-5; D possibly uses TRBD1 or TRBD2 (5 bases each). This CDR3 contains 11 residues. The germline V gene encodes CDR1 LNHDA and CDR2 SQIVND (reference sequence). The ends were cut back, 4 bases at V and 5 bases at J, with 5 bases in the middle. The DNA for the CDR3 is TGTGCCAGTAGTAGGGGGGAGACCCAGTACTTC. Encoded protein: CASSRGETQYF.

The CDR3 DNA reads TGCGCCAGCAGCCAACGCACCGGGGACACCGGGGAGCTGTTTTTT. As protein: CASSQRTGDTGELFF. The chain recombines TRBV5-1 with TRBJ2-2, with a weak D call TRBD2 (5 bases). V was trimmed by 4 bases and J by 3 bases, leaving 13 bases between them. The germline gives CDR1 SGHRS, CDR2 YFSETQ. The CDR3 is made up of 15 amino acids.

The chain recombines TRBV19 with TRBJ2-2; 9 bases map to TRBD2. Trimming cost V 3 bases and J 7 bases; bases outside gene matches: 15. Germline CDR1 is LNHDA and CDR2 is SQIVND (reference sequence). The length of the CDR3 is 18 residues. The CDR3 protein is CASSIGSLRGGRGGELFF. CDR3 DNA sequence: TGTGCCAGTAGTATCGGATCGTTGCGGGGGGGCCGTGGCGGGGAGCTGTTTTTT.

The CDR3 nucleotides are TGTGCCAGCAGTTACTCGATCGGGGGGCGGGAGCTGTTTTTT. Its translation: CASSYSIGGRELFF. V gene TRBV6-6 combines with J gene TRBJ2-2; possibly TRBD2 for D (7 bases). Germline-derived CDR1 and CDR2 are MNHNY and SVGAGI (reference sequence). The CDR3 contains 14 residues. The germline V and J ends were trimmed by 0 bases and 9 bases, with 11 bases remaining between them.

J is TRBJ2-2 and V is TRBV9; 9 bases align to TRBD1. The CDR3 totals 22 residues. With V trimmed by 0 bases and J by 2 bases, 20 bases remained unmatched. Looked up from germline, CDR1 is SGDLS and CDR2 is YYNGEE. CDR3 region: CASSVDGVRPGTGYRNTGELFF. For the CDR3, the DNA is TGTGCCAGCAGCGTAGACGGTGTGAGACCCGGGACAGGGTATCGTAACACCGGGGAGCTGTTTTTT.

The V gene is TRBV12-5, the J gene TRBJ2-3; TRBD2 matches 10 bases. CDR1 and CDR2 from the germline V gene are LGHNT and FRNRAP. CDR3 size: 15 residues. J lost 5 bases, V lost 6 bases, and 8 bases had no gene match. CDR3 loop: CASGNLAGVGDTQYF. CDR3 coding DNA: TGTGCTAGTGGAAATCTAGCGGGGGTTGGAGATACGCAGTATTTT.

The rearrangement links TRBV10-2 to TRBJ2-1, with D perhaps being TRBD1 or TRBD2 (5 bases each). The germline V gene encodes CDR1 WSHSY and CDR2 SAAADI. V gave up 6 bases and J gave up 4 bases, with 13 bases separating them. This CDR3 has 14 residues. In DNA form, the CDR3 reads TGCGCCAGCAGCTTTGGTGGGGGTTACAATGAGCAGTTCTTC. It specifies CASSFGGGYNEQFF.

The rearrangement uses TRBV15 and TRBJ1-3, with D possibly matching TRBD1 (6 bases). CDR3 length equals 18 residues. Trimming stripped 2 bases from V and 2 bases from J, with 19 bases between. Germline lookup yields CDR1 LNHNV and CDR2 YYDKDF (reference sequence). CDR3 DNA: TGTGCCACCAGCAGACCAACCGGTACAGGGTCAACTGGAAACACCATATATTTT. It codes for CATSRPTGTGSTGNTIYF.

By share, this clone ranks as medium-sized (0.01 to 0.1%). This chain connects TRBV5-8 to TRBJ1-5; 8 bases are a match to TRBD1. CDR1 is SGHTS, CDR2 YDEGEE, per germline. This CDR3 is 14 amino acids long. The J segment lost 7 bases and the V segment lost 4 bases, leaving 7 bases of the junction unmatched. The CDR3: CASSPAGGLQPQHF. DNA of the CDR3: TGTGCCAGCAGCCCCGCAGGGGGCTTGCAGCCCCAGCATTTT.

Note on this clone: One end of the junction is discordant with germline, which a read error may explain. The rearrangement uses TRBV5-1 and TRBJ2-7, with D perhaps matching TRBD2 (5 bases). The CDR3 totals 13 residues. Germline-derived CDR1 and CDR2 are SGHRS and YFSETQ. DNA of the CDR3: TGCGCCAGCAACTTGTATCCCGCGGGCGAGCAGTACTTC. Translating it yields CASNLYPAGEQYF.

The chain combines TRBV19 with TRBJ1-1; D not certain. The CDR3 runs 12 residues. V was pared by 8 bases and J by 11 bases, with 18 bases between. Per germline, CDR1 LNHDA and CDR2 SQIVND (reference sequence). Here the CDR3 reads CASGMFREVAFF. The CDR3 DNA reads TGTGCCAGTGGGATGTTTAGGGAGGTGGCTTTCTTT.

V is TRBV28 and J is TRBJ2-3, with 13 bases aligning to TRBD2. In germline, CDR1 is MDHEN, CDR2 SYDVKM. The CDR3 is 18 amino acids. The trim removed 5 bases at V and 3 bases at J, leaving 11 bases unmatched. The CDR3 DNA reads TGTGCCAGCAGTCCCCCGGGACTAGCGGGGTCCAGGACAGATACGCAGTATTTT. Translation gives CASSPPGLAGSRTDTQYF. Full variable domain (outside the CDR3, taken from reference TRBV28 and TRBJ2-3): DVKVTQSSRYLVKRTGEKVFLECVQDMDHENMFWYRQDPGLGLRLIYFSYDVKMKEKGDIPEGYSVSREKKERFSLILESASTNQTSMYLCASSPPGLAGSRTDTQYFGPGTRLTVL.